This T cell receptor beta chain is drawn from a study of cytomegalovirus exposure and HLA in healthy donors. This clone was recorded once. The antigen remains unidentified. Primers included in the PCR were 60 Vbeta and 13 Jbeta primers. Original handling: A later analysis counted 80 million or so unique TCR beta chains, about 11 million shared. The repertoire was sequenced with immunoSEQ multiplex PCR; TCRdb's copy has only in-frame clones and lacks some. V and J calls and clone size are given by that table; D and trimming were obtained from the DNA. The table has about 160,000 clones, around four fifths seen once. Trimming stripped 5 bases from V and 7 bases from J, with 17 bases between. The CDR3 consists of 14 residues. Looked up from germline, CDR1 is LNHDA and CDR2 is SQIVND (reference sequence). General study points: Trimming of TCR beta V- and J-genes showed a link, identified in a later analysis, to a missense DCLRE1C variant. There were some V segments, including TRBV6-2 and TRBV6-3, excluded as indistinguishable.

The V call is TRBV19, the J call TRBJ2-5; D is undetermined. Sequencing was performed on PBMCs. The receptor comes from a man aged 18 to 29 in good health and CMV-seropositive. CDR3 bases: TGTGCCAGTAGTCGATGGATGAGGATAGGGACCCAGTACTTC. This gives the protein CASSRWMRIGTQYF.